This note documents a single T cell receptor (beta chain) sequence. The ends were cut back, 10 bases at V and 16 bases at J, with 22 bases in the middle. CDR1 and CDR2 (germline): ENHRY, SYGVKD. This CDR3 has 12 residues. The data belong to a study of CD4 and CD8 cells across lung adenocarcinoma regions. MiXCR, run by TCRdb on the PCR reads, gives a single entry per CDR3 protein. This sample has around 20,000 distinct CDR3 sequences; roughly 50% occur once, and the top ten carry roughly a fifth. The patients had localized lung adenocarcinoma, a non-small cell subtype. The V and J genes are TRBV10-3 and TRBJ2-2, with D possibly being TRBD1 or TRBD2 (5 bases each). Sequencing was done on a sample of CD4+ T cells from the margin of a lung tumor. The sequence was collected from a male donor with lung adenocarcinoma. The CD4 and CD8 labels of this study may be unreliable. The CDR3, as DNA: TGTGCCAACGCTGTGAGCACCGGGACGCAGTTTTTT. Translating gives CANAVSTGTQFF.